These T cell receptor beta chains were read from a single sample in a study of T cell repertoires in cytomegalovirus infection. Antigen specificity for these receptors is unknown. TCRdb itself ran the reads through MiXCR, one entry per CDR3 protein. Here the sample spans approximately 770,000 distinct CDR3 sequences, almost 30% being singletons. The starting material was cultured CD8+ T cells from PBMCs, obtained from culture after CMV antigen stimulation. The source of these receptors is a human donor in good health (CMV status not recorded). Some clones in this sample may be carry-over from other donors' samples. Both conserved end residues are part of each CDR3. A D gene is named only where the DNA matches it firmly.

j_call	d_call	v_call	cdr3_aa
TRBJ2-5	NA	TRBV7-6	CASSPLMKREETQYF
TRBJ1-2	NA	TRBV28	CASSAGIYTF
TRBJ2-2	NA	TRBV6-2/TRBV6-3	CASSYHPRRAQLNTGELFF
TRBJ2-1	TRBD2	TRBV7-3	CASSAPGLAGEKQFF
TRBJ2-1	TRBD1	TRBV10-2	CASSHRGRYNEQFF
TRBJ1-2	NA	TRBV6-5	CASSYSRDAGRRSNYGYTF
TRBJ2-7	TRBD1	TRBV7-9	CASSPDRASYEQYF
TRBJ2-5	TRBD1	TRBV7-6	CASSRETGGIRETQYF
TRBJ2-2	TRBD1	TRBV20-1	CSASDPGQGAGGELFF
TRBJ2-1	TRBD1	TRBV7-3	CASSPTGLGNEQFF
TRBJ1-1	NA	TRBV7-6	CASSTGLMNTEAFF
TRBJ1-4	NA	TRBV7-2	CASSYHRDTTNEKLFF
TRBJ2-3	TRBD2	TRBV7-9	CASSLALADF
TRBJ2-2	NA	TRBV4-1	CASSQDGLPNTGELFF
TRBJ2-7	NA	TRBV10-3	CAISEGLTYEQYF
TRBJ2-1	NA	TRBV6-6	CAGGAPSRRFF
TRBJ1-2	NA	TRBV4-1	CASSQDPRGSYGYTF
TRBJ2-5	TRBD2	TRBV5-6	CASSLALAGYQETQYF
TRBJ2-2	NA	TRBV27	CASSLSIGGATGELFF
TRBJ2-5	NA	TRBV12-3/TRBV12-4	CASSFYPGQETQYF
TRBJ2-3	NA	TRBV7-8	CASSSLGGGPTDTQYF
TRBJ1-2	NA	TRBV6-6	CASSYSNPAALDGYTF
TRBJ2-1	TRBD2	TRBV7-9	CASSPRQRGPYNEQFF
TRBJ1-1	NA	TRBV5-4	CASSGGTVGTEAFF
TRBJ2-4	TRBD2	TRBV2	CATKSGGATKNIQYF
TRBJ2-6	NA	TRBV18	CASSPEGSSGANVLTF
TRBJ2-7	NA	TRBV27	CASSLFVGQAYEQYF
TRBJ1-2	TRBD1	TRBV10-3	CAINNRGARDYGYTF
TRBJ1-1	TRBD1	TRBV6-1	CASKGDRGTEAFF
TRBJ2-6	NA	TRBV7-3	CASSQLSSGANVLTF
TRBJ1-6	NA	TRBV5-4	CASSLGPGTQAYNSPLHF
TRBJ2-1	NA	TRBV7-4	CASSSLGKGYNEQFF
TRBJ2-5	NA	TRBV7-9	CASSLPAGSNQETQYF
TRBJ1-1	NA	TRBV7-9	CASSLVGYVGGPEAFF
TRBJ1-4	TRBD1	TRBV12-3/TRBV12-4	CASSQTGTGGEKLFF
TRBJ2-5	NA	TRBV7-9	CASSPPARRETQYF
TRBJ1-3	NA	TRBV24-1	CATSDSADGNTIYF
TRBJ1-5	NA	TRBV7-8	CASSRNSGGLNQPQHF
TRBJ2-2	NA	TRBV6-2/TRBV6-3	CASSYTIGQNTGELFF
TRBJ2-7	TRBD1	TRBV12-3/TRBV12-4	CASSKTGTGANEQYF
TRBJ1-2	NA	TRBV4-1	CASSQVMFNGDGYTF
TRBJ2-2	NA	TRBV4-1	CASSQDGAVGRELFF
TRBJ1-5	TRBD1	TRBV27	CASSYRGPNQPQHF
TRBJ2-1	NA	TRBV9	CASSVLGINEQFF
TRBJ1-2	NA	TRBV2	CAGRGGGYTF
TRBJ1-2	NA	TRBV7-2	CASSSWGSQAYYTF
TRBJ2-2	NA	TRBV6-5	CASRPLPGELFF
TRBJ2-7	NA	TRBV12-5	CASGLGSDSPTGYEQYF
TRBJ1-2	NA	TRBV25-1	CASSGTGSDGYTF
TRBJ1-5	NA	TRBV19	CASSITTFRPQHF
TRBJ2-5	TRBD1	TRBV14	CASSPWTGEETQYF
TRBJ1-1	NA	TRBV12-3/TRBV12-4	CASSFTGTEAFF
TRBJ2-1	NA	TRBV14	CASGARRGPYNEQFF
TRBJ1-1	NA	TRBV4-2	CASSPSDTYTEAFF
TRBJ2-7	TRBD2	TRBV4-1	CASSTRTSGGASEQYF
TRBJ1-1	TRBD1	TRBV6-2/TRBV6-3	CASKGTGSMNTEAFF
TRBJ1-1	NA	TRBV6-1	CASRPERLNTEAFF
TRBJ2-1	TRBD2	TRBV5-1	CASSLAAGDYNEQFF
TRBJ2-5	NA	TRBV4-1	CASSRRQASQETQYF
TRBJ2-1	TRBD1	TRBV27	CASSWGTGRDNEQFF